Following are 5 T cell receptor beta chains from one sample sequenced in a study of long-term antiretroviral therapy in people with HIV. The immunoSEQ assay was v3.0, run at survey level. This table comes from immunoSEQ multiplex PCR, and its TCRdb copy is limited to in-frame clones, with some not included. The sample gives approximately 36,000 clones, over 75% of which show up once; around 6.1% is in the top ten. The starting material was unsorted PBMCs, obtained 0.6 years after starting antiretroviral therapy. These receptor sequences come from a man aged 18 to 35 with HIV.

V and J are TRBV9 and TRBJ2-5, with 12 bases aligning to TRBD1. The length of the CDR3 is 14 residues. Germline lookup yields CDR1 SGDLS and CDR2 YYNGEE. Germline trimming cut 0 bases from V and 12 bases from J; bases unmatched to any gene: 6. The CDR3 spells CASSVGGTGGPEYF. As DNA, the CDR3 is TGTGCCAGCAGCGTAGGGGGGACAGGGGGCCCGGAGTACTTC.

This clone has only one observation. CDR3 bases: TGTGCCTGGAGTCCTATTTTGAACACCGGGGAGCTGTTTTTT. Translation gives CAWSPILNTGELFF. This rearrangement joins TRBV30 to TRBJ2-2; D is uncertain. Germline V gene data show CDR1 as GTSNPN and CDR2 as SVGIG (reference sequence). The CDR3 contains 14 residues. With 2 bases removed from V and 1 base from J, the gap between germline ends came to 8 bases.

V gene TRBV5-1 combines with J gene TRBJ2-1; TRBD2 matches 8 bases. Germline V lookup: CDR1 SGHRS, CDR2 YFSETQ. This CDR3 has 15 residues. V shed 3 bases, J shed 7 bases, and the junction held 9 bases outside the gene matches. CDR3 bases: TGCGCCAGCAGCTCAGGACTAGCCGCACGTAATGAGCAGTTCTTC. Translated: CASSSGLAARNEQFF.

The chain employs TRBV19 and TRBJ2-7, with a weak D call TRBD1 (5 bases). Germline lookup yields CDR1 LNHDA and CDR2 SQIVND (reference sequence). Trimming pared 4 bases from V and 0 bases from J, leaving 10 bases between. This CDR3 has 14 amino acids. Here the CDR3 DNA reads TGTGCCAGTAGTAACCAGGGTAACTCCTACGAGCAGTACTTC. Protein: CASSNQGNSYEQYF.

The chain joins TRBV25-1 to TRBJ2-5; D gene ambiguous. V lost 1 base and J lost 0, with 15 bases in between. The CDR3 covers 17 residues. Germline CDR1 is MGHDK and CDR2 is SYGVNS. CDR3 coding DNA: TGTGCCAGCAGTGAATCCTATGCGACTTCCTACCAAGAGACCCAGTACTTC. It yields the protein CASSESYATSYQETQYF.